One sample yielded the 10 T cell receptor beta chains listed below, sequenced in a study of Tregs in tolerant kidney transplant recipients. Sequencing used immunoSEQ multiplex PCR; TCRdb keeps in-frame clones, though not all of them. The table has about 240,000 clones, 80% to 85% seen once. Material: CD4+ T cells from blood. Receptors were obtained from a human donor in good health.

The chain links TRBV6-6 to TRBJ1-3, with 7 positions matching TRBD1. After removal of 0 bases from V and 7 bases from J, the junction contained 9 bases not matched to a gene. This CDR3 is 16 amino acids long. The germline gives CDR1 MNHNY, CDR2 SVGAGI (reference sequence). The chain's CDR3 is CASSYSTGPALNTIYF. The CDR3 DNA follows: TGTGCCAGCAGTTACTCGACAGGGCCCGCTCTTAACACCATATATTTT.

The CDR3 bases are TGTGCCACCAGCAGAGGTCATCTCTCGCTTAGCAATCAGCCCCAGCATTTT. It yields the protein CATSRGHLSLSNQPQHF. The chain uses TRBV15 and TRBJ1-5; no definite D call. Germline assignment: CDR1 LNHNV and CDR2 YYDKDF (reference sequence). The CDR3 loop spans 17 amino acids. V lost 1 base and J 0 bases, leaving 13 bases between the germline ends.

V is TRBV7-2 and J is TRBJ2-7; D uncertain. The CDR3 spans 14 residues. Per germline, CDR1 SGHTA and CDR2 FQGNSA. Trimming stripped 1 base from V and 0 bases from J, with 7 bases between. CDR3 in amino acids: CASSLGGISYEQYF. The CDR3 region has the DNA TGTGCCAGCAGCTTAGGAGGTATCTCCTACGAGCAGTACTTC.

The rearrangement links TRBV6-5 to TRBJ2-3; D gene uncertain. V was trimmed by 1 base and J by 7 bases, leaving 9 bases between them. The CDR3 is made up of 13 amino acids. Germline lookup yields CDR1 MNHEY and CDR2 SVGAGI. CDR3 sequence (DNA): TGTGCCAGCAGTTACTTAGGCAGTAATACGCAGTATTTT. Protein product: CASSYLGSNTQYF.

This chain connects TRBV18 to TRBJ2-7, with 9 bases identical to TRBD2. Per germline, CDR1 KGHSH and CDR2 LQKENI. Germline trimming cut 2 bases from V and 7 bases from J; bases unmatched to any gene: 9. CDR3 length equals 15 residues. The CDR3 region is CASSPSGGILREQYF. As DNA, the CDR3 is TGTGCCAGCTCACCAAGCGGGGGGATCCTAAGGGAGCAGTACTTC. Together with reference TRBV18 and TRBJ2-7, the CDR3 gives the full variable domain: NAGVMQNPRHLVRRRGQEARLRCSPMKGHSHVYWYRQLPEEGLKFMVYLQKENIIDESGMPKERFSAEFPKEGPSILRIQQVVRGDSAAYFCASSPSGGILREQYFGPGTRLTVT.

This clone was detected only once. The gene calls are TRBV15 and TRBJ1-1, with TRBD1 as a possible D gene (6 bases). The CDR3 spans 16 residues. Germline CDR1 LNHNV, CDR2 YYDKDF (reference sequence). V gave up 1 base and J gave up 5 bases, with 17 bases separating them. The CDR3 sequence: CATSRASGRGRTEAFF. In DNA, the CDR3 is TGTGCCACCAGCAGAGCCTCAGGGAGGGGGAGGACTGAAGCTTTCTTT.

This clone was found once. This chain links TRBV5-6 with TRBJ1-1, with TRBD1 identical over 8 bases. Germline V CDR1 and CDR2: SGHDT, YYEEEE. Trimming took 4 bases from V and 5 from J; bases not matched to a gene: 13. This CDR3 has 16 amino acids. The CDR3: CASSRVGETGVTEAFF. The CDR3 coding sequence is TGTGCCAGCAGCCGAGTGGGAGAGACAGGGGTTACTGAAGCTTTCTTT.

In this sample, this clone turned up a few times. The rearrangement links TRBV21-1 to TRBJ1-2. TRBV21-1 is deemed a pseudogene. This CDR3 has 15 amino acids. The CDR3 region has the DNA TGTGCCAGCAGCAAGAGGGAGCGGGTTCATTATGGCTACACCTTC. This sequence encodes CASSKRERVHYGYTF.

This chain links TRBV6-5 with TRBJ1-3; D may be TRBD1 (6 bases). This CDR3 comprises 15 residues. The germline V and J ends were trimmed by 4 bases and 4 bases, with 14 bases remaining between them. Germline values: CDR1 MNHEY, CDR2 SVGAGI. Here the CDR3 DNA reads TGTGCCAGCAGTTTGGACAGACCGAGAGGAAACACCATATATTTT. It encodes CASSLDRPRGNTIYF.

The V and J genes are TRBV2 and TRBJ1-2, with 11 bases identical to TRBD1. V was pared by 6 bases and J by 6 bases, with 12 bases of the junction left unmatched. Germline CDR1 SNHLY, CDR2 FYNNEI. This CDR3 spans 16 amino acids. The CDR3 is CASSGRWGQGVDGYTF. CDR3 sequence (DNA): TGTGCCAGCAGCGGACGGTGGGGACAGGGGGTTGATGGCTACACCTTC.